Each of the 15 T cell receptor beta chains below was sequenced from the same sample in a study of shared clonotypes between healthy human individuals. Cells designated naive CD8 were CD45RO-negative and were positively selected for CCR7, with terminally differentiated effector memory CD45RA+ cells excluded. The data were produced by immunoSEQ multiplex PCR, yet TCRdb's version contains in-frame clones alone and is incomplete. The profile shows more than 2 million clones, roughly 94% of them singletons. The specimen sequenced was naive CD8+ T cells sorted from blood. These receptors were collected from a man between 18 and 35 years old in good health.

This chain uses TRBV11-2 with TRBJ2-3; TRBD1 aligns across 7 bases. The germline V gene has CDR1 SGHAT and CDR2 FQNNGV. Losses at the gene ends were 2 bases for V and 3 bases for J; bases not matched to a gene: 5. The CDR3 loop spans 15 amino acids. CDR3 in amino acids: CASSLSSGGTDTQYF. The CDR3 region has the DNA TGTGCCAGCAGCTTATCCTCAGGGGGAACAGATACGCAGTATTTT.

Concerning this clone: Other DNA sequences of this sample code for an identical CDR3. The chain joins TRBV7-8 to TRBJ1-3; D uncertain. The CDR3 consists of 12 residues. The germline V gene encodes CDR1 SGHVS and CDR2 FQNEAQ. V lost 2 bases, J lost 4 bases, and 3 bases lay in between. The CDR3 sequence is CASSLLGNTIYF. The CDR3 coding sequence is TGTGCCAGCAGCTTACTGGGAAACACCATATATTTT.

The gene calls are TRBV28 and TRBJ1-5; no clear D. Germline V CDR1 and CDR2: MDHEN, SYDVKM. The CDR3 has 15 residues. The ends were cut back, 3 bases at V and 6 bases at J, with 15 bases in the middle. The CDR3 reads CASSLSVTSGQPQHF. The CDR3, as DNA: TGTGCCAGCAGTTTGTCAGTGACCTCGGGTCAGCCCCAGCATTTT.

The chain has TRBV6-1 and TRBJ1-5; possible D gene TRBD1, 6 bases. The CDR3 contains 15 residues. Germline CDR1 reads MNHNS; CDR2 reads SASEGT. V lost 10 bases to trimming and J lost 4 bases, with 20 bases between them. The CDR3 DNA sequence: TGTGCCACTGGCGAACAGGGTCCTCAAAATCAGCCCCAGCATTTT. Protein product: CATGEQGPQNQPQHF.

As concerns this clone: Other DNA sequences in this specimen translate into the identical CDR3. The chain uses TRBV19 and TRBJ2-7, with TRBD1 matching 10 bases. CDR3 length: 15 residues. V dropped 2 bases and J dropped 3; count of bases not matched to a gene: 4. The germline V gene has CDR1 LNHDA and CDR2 SQIVND (reference sequence). The CDR3 reads CASSITGTGVYEQYF. CDR3 coding DNA: TGTGCCAGTAGTATAACCGGGACAGGGGTCTACGAGCAGTACTTC.

CDR3 residues: CASMGSYNEQFF. The CDR3, as DNA: TGTGCCAGCATGGGGAGCTACAATGAGCAGTTCTTC. The rearrangement links TRBV5-4 to TRBJ2-1; a weak D match, TRBD2 (5 bases). The V and J ends lost 6 bases and 3 bases respectively, with 7 bases between them. The CDR3 has 12 residues. From germline, CDR1 is SGHNT and CDR2 YYREEE (reference sequence).

The chain has TRBV6-1 and TRBJ1-4; tentative D call: TRBD1 (5 bases). This CDR3 has 17 residues. Germline V gene sequence: CDR1 MNHNS, CDR2 SASEGT. V lost 1 base to trimming and J lost 2 bases, with 14 bases between them. In DNA, the CDR3 is TGTGCCAGCAGTGAAGAGGGAGGGACGATGACTAATGAAAAACTGTTTTTT. It specifies CASSEEGGTMTNEKLFF.

A single count supports this clone. This chain links TRBV28 with TRBJ2-5; D is possibly TRBD1 (6 bases). CDR3 size: 15 residues. CDR1 MDHEN and CDR2 SYDVKM come from the germline V gene. V lost 7 bases and J lost 2, with 17 bases in between. The CDR3 is CASTGTGTRQETQYF. CDR3 coding DNA: TGTGCCAGCACCGGTACAGGGACGAGGCAAGAGACCCAGTACTTC.

The chain carries TRBV4-1 and TRBJ1-1; 8 bases line up with TRBD1. From germline, CDR1 is MGHRA and CDR2 YSYEKL. V was clipped by 2 bases and J by 10 bases; unmatched bases: 12. This CDR3 contains 15 residues. In DNA, the CDR3 is TGCGCCAGCAGCCAACAGGACAGGGCGGGTAATGGAGCTTTCTTT. It encodes CASSQQDRAGNGAFF.

The chain recombines TRBV11-2 with TRBJ2-2; D tentatively fits TRBD1 or TRBD2 (6 bases each). Germline CDR1 is SGHAT and CDR2 is FQNNGV. Trimming removed 5 bases at V and 2 bases at J, with 18 bases between. The CDR3 has 17 amino acids. CDR3 sequence: CASSPPTRGDNTGELFF. In nucleotides, the CDR3 is TGTGCCAGCAGCCCACCGACGAGGGGGGACAACACCGGGGAGCTGTTTTTT.

The chain employs TRBV13 and TRBJ2-1, with 8 bases lining up with TRBD1. Germline values: CDR1 PRHDT, CDR2 FYEKMQ (reference sequence). The CDR3 totals 14 residues. Trimming at V came to 5 bases and at J to 7 bases, leaving 7 bases not matched to a gene. The chain's CDR3 is CASSPGTGVNEQFF. DNA for the CDR3: TGTGCCAGCAGCCCCGGGACAGGCGTTAATGAGCAGTTCTTC.

The sample holds one count of this clone. This chain connects TRBV11-3 to TRBJ2-2, with D possibly being TRBD1 or TRBD2 (5 bases each). Germline V gene sequence: CDR1 SGHNT, CDR2 YENEEA. Trimming left V 5 bases short and J 0 bases short, with 10 bases between. The CDR3 is 15 amino acids. The DNA of the CDR3 is TGTGCCAGCAGCAAAGGGACGGCGAACACCGGGGAGCTGTTTTTT. Translating gives CASSKGTANTGELFF.

This clone occurred once. This sample includes further DNA sequences coding for the same CDR3. The V call is TRBV29-1, the J call TRBJ2-2; D might be TRBD1 or TRBD2, each matching 5 bases. V lost 3 bases and J 4 bases, leaving 6 bases between the germline ends. CDR1 and CDR2 from the germline V gene are SQVTM and ANQGSEA. There are 12 residues in the CDR3. The CDR3 bases are TGCAGCGTTGAGAGGGGCACCGGGGAGCTGTTTTTT. This sequence encodes CSVERGTGELFF.

The chain has TRBV4-1 and TRBJ1-5, with D maybe TRBD1 (6 bases). This CDR3 has 16 residues. Trimming pared 0 bases from V and 6 bases from J, leaving 15 bases between. Germline CDR1 MGHRA, CDR2 YSYEKL. DNA of the CDR3: TGCGCCAGCAGCCAAGATGGAGGAGGGGGAGGTCAGCCCCAGCATTTT. Translating it yields CASSQDGGGGGQPQHF.

This sequence joins TRBV7-6 and TRBJ2-7; D uncertain. The germline V gene has CDR1 SGHVS and CDR2 FNYEAQ. The CDR3 consists of 13 residues. Trimming removed 5 bases from V and 4 bases from J, with 12 bases in between. The CDR3 protein is CASSDETNYEQYF. The CDR3 DNA sequence: TGTGCCAGCAGCGATGAGACGAATTACGAGCAGTACTTC.